The entry below describes one T cell receptor (beta chain). A much larger clone sits a single nucleotide away, making a read error possible. Trimming took 3 bases from V and 1 from J; bases not matched to a gene: 0. The germline V gene has CDR1 MRHNA and CDR2 SNTAGT. The CDR3 has 14 residues. This entry comes from a study of blood T cell repertoires in COVID-19. Study details: PBMCs, B-cell-depleted T cells, or T cells provided the cDNA or gDNA that made up the material.

Source study methods: Reference gene primers were amplified, and this amplification served to estimate nucleated cell counts. Clones were read by immunoSEQ multiplex PCR, and TCRdb kept only the in-frame ones, dropping some. V, J and clone size are taken as reported in that table, and D and trimming were inferred from the DNA itself. This sample yields some 90,000 clones, of which 80% to 90% are seen a single time; less than 3.5% belongs to the top ten. While infection was still active, Seattle patients were enrolled and then followed longitudinally. The gene calls are TRBV6-4 and TRBJ2-3, with TRBD2 identical over 8 bases. This receptor was identified in a man over 45 with COVID-19, enrolled during active disease. The specimen sequenced was peripheral blood. The DNA for the CDR3 is TGTGCCAGCAGTGAAGCGGGGGGCACAGATACGCAGTATTTT. It codes for CASSEAGGTDTQYF.